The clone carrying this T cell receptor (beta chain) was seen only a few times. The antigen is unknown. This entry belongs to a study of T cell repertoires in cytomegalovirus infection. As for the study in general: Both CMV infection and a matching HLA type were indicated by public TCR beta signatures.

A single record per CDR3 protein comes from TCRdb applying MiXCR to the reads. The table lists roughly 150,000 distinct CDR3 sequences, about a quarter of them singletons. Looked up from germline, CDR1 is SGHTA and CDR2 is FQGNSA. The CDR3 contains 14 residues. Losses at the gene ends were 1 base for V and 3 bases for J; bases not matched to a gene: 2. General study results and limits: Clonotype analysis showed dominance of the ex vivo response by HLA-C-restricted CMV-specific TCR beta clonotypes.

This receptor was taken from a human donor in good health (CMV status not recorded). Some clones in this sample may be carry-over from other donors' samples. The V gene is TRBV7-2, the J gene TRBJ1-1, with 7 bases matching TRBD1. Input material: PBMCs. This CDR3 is CASSLDRGDTEAFF. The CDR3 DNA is TGTGCCAGCAGCTTAGACAGGGGAGACACTGAAGCTTTCTTT.